This T cell receptor (beta chain) was identified in a study of blood T cell repertoires in COVID-19. Study details: Samples of COVID-19 (acute and convalescent) were obtained from the United States, Italy and Spain.

In the original processing: Counts of nucleated cells, estimated from reference gene primer amplification, were obtained. Libraries were prepared by immunoSEQ multiplex PCR; TCRdb keeps only in-frame clonotypes and omits some of them. D and trimming were read from the DNA, whereas the V and J calls and clone size are those reported in that table. The sample holds under 200,000 clones; 88% are singletons and the top ten take about 2.1%. CDR3 length: 17 residues. V trimming: 3 bases; J trimming: 1 base; junction bases outside the gene matches: 7. Germline lookup yields CDR1 SGHTA and CDR2 FQGTGA. This chain uses TRBV7-3 with TRBJ2-1; 9 bases are shared with TRBD1. Source material: peripheral blood. The sequence was obtained from a man over 45 who had recovered from COVID-19. The CDR3 DNA follows: TGTGCCAGCAGCTTCGCCGGGACAGGGTCTTCCTACAATGAGCAGTTCTTC. This translates into CASSFAGTGSSYNEQFF.